This entry lists 3 T cell receptor beta chains sequenced from one sample in a study of beta chain features in type 1 diabetes. All of the isolated RNA was reverse transcribed, so expressed TCRB transcripts were sequenced. Libraries were prepared by immunoSEQ multiplex PCR; TCRdb keeps only in-frame clonotypes and omits some of them. The sample holds hundreds of thousands of clones, over 12% seen once. Their recognized antigens are unknown. Points from the study as a whole: Across all four CD4+ subsets, people with type 1 diabetes showed modestly shorter TCRB CDR3s.

Source material: naive CD4+ T cells from blood. The source of these receptors is a man in his late teens or twenties with type 1 diabetes.

Worth noting for this clone: One junction end does not reproduce the germline sequence, and a read error may be involved. V and J are TRBV18 and TRBJ2-7; perhaps TRBD2 as D (7 bases). This CDR3 comprises 14 residues. CDR1 KGHSH and CDR2 LQKENI come from the germline V gene. The CDR3: CASSQPGGSNEQYF. The CDR3 DNA follows: TGTGCCAGCTCCCAGCCGGGGGGCTCCAACGAGCAGTACTTC.

The chain couples TRBV5-1 to TRBJ2-6; no reliable D call. Germline loops: CDR1 SGHRS, CDR2 YFSETQ. The CDR3 has 17 amino acids. V shed 0 bases and J shed 2 bases, with 12 bases lying between them. The chain's CDR3 is CASSLGARSTGANVLTF. DNA of the CDR3: TGCGCCAGCAGCTTGGGGGCCCGATCTACTGGGGCCAACGTCCTGACTTTC.

The J gene is TRBJ2-6, the V gene TRBV5-4; 12 bases line up with TRBD2. There are 16 residues in the CDR3. The V gene's germline CDR1 is SGHNT and CDR2 YYREEE (reference sequence). Trimming cost V 6 bases and J 2 bases; bases outside gene matches: 3. Here the CDR3 reads CASTLAGGPGANVLTF. The CDR3 bases are TGTGCCAGCACCCTAGCGGGGGGGCCTGGGGCCAACGTCCTGACTTTC.